Following are 7 T cell receptor beta chains from one sample sequenced in a study of blood T cell repertoires in COVID-19. Repertoires were generated with immunoSEQ multiplex PCR, while TCRdb's copy carries only in-frame clones and drops some. Counted here are around 40,000 clones, 89% occurring once; the ten biggest clones make up less than 7%. The source material was peripheral blood. These receptors came from a human donor in a cohort sampled during active COVID-19.

The chain has TRBV7-9 and TRBJ1-1; weak D call: TRBD1 (5 bases). The germline CDR1 and CDR2 sequences are SEHNR and FQNEAQ (reference sequence). CDR3 length: 14 residues. Trimming removed 1 base from V and 4 bases from J, with 10 bases in between. This CDR3 is CASSLGGAGTEAFF. In DNA form, the CDR3 reads TGTGCCAGCAGCTTAGGGGGCGCCGGCACTGAAGCTTTCTTT. The full variable domain, with the rest looked up from reference TRBV7-9 and TRBJ1-1, is DTGVSQNPRHKITKRGQNVTFRCDPISEHNRLYWYRQTLGQGPEFLTYFQNEAQLEKSRLLSDRFSAERPKGSFSTLEIQRTEQGDSAMYLCASSLGGAGTEAFFGQGTRLTVV.

The rearrangement joins TRBV18 to TRBJ2-6; a weak D match, TRBD2 (6 bases). The length of the CDR3 is 17 residues. V lost 3 bases to trimming and J lost 0 bases, with 12 bases between them. From germline, CDR1 is KGHSH and CDR2 LQKENI. The CDR3 protein is CASSPEGYGSGANVLTF. CDR3 DNA sequence: TGTGCCAGCTCACCGGAGGGGTACGGCTCTGGGGCCAACGTCCTGACTTTC.

V is TRBV7-9 and J is TRBJ2-4; 11 bases agree with TRBD1. Germline V lookup: CDR1 SEHNR, CDR2 FQNEAQ (reference sequence). Losses at the gene ends were 1 base for V and 10 bases for J; bases not matched to a gene: 9. The length of the CDR3 is 16 residues. In DNA form, the CDR3 reads TGTGCCAGCAGCTTAGAGGGGACAGGGGGGGTGAGGATTCAGTACTTC. Amino acids: CASSLEGTGGVRIQYF.

The rearrangement joins TRBV5-1 to TRBJ2-4; D is undetermined. Germline V gene sequence: CDR1 SGHRS, CDR2 YFSETQ. The CDR3 covers 15 residues. Trimming stripped 4 bases from V and 2 bases from J, with 13 bases between. In nucleotides, the CDR3 is TGCGCCAGCAGCCCCGTTACCGCGACCAAAAACATTCAGTACTTC. It encodes CASSPVTATKNIQYF. The whole variable domain, remainder taken from reference TRBV5-1 and TRBJ2-4, is KAGVTQTPRYLIKTRGQQVTLSCSPISGHRSVSWYQQTPGQGLQFLFEYFSETQRNKGNFPGRFSGRQFSNSRSEMNVSTLELGDSALYLCASSPVTATKNIQYFGAGTRLSVL.

This clone was detected once. The chain couples TRBV6-4 to TRBJ2-7; no firm D call. The CDR3 has 11 residues. The germline CDR1 and CDR2 sequences are MRHNA and SNTAGT. V lost 4 bases to trimming and J lost 5 bases, with 6 bases between them. As DNA, the CDR3 is TGTGCCAGCAGTGCGGTCCACGAGCAGTACTTC. Its translation is CASSAVHEQYF.

This chain joins TRBV12-5 and TRBJ2-1, with no clear D. The CDR3 loop spans 15 amino acids. V was clipped by 2 bases and J by 5 bases, with 13 bases between them. CDR1 LGHNT and CDR2 FRNRAP come from the germline V gene. CDR3 region: CASGLYPSYNNEQFF. CDR3 nucleotide sequence: TGTGCTAGTGGTTTGTACCCCTCCTATAACAATGAGCAGTTCTTC.

This clone was observed once. The gene calls are TRBV2 and TRBJ2-1, with 8 bases that match TRBD2. The germline CDR1 and CDR2 sequences are SNHLY and FYNNEI. There are 12 residues in the CDR3. V shed 8 bases, J shed 3 bases, and the junction held 0 bases outside the gene matches. DNA of the CDR3: TGTGCCAGCGGGACTAGCTACAATGAGCAGTTCTTC. Translated: CASGTSYNEQFF.